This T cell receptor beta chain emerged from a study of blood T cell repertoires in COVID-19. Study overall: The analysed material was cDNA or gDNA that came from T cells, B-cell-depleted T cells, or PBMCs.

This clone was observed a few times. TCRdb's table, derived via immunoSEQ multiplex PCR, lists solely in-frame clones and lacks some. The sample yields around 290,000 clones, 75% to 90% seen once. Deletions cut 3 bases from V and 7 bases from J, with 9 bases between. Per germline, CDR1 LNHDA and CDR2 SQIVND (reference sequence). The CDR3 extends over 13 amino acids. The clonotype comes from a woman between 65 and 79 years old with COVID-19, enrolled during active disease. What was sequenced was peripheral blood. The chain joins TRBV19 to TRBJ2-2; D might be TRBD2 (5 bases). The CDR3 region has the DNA TGTGCCAGTAGTATTGTGGGGAGCGGGGAGCTGTTTTTT. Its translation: CASSIVGSGELFF.